These T cell receptor beta chains were read from a single sample in a study of cytomegalovirus exposure and HLA in healthy donors. Produced via immunoSEQ multiplex PCR; TCRdb's table is partial and in-frame only. The data contain 150,000 to 250,000 clones, approximately 80% of them seen just once; the ten biggest clones take up roughly 13%. The sequenced sample consisted of PBMCs. These receptors were collected from a woman aged 30 to 39 in good health and CMV-seropositive. Each CDR3 is given without its conserved first and last residue. Clone size is shown for a subset of rows, as once, few, many or a class of expanded clone.

>9|TRBV20-1|TRBJ2-5|once
SPGRGETQY
>13|TRBV18|TRBJ2-7|NA
ASSPGTRLSHEQY
>13|TRBV6-6|TRBJ1-4|NA
ASSSGDIWGEKLF
>14|TRBV5-4|TRBJ2-2|NA
ASSSGGRMNTGELF
>14|TRBV7-7|TRBJ2-2|NA
ASSLVASGGTGELF
>14|TRBV2|TRBJ2-6|once
ASSELGARGANVLT
>11|TRBV6-6|TRBJ2-7|NA
ASSRQGPYEQY
>12|TRBV5-5|TRBJ1-4|NA
ASSSTGVREKLF
>13|TRBV5-1|TRBJ2-6|NA
ASSSPGQGPNVLT
>12|TRBV2|TRBJ1-5|NA
ASSQSRVGQPQH
>12|TRBV5-6|TRBJ1-5|once
ASSPGQLNQPQH
>12|TRBV11-3|TRBJ2-5|NA
ASSSTGGQETQY
>12|TRBV9|TRBJ2-7|NA
ASSPAGLSYEQY
>15|TRBV7-3|TRBJ2-1|NA
ASSSVVVAGGYNEQF
>14|TRBV2|TRBJ2-1|NA
ASTELGTSGSHEQF
>11|TRBV25-1|TRBJ1-1|once
ASSDPLASNYV
>14|TRBV6-5|TRBJ1-2|NA
ASSYTSGTGGDGYT
>13|TRBV4-1|TRBJ1-1|NA
ASSQVLPGGTEAF
>14|TRBV5-1|TRBJ2-7|NA
ASSVLTSGSAHEQY
>12|TRBV18|TRBJ1-4|NA
ASSPTGLPIKLF
>10|TRBV7-9|TRBJ1-2|NA
ASRTGDLGYT
>12|TRBV29-1|TRBJ2-3|few
SVEDDYYVDTQY
>13|TRBV7-8|TRBJ2-7|NA
ASSFRTSGEYEQY
>13|TRBV27|TRBJ1-4|NA
ASSLLVGGNEKLF
>13|TRBV6-1|TRBJ2-1|NA
ASSPGTSGYNEQF
>12|TRBV7-9|TRBJ2-5|NA
ASSTLWVVETQY
>12|TRBV7-3|TRBJ2-7|NA
ASSPTGGSYEQY
>12|TRBV7-6|TRBJ2-2|NA
ASRRLADTGELF
>12|TRBV10-3|TRBJ2-7|few
AISGQEVGWEQY
>13|TRBV2|TRBJ1-3|few
ASTGQMISGNTIY
>12|TRBV14|TRBJ1-4|NA
ASSQRQGYEKLF
>13|TRBV5-4|TRBJ1-4|NA
ASSLTGTTNEKLF